This T cell receptor beta chain originates from a study of shared clonotypes between healthy human individuals. Across the whole study: Three CD4 naive, three CD4 memory, two CD8 naive and one CD8 memory plate were used per donor. Study findings and constraints: Naive subsets tended to show greater estimated richness than memory subsets. Naive CD4 clonotypes overlapped across a handful of donors at roughly 5%. It was the few donors that limited the genetic and exposure-history diversity represented.

This clone was recorded a few times. What it recognizes is unknown. Sequenced by immunoSEQ multiplex PCR; TCRdb stores in-frame clones only, minus some. The table lists some 2,500,000 clones, 90% to 95% of them singletons. The CDR3 covers 13 residues. With 2 bases removed from V and 4 bases from J, the gap between germline ends came to 9 bases. CDR1 SGDLS and CDR2 YYNGEE come from the germline V gene. The chain recombines TRBV9 with TRBJ1-1; no clear D gene. Sequencing input: naive CD4+ T cells from PBMCs. Regarding subset: CD45RA+ positively selected. This receptor was identified in a man between 18 and 35 years old in good health. Some clones in this sample may be carry-over from other donors' samples. The CDR3 nucleotides are TGTGCCAGCAGCGTCTCCCTGGGCACTGAAGCTTTCTTT. Translation gives CASSVSLGTEAFF. Supplemented by reference TRBV9 and TRBJ1-1, the full variable domain reads DSGVTQTPKHLITATGQRVTLRCSPRSGDLSVYWYQQSLDQGLQFLIQYYNGEERAKGNILERFSAQQFPDLHSELNLSSLELGDSALYFCASSVSLGTEAFFGQGTRLTVV.